The source of this TCR beta chain is a study of T cells in Graves' hyperthyroidism and ophthalmopathy. The sample holds many counts of this clonotype. The target antigen is unknown. Diagnoses were established using clinical symptoms, serum thyroxine and TRAb, thyroid ultrasound and orbital computed tomography. Study-wide results and caveats: Patients with ophthalmopathy were separated from those with stable hyperthyroidism by a 13 V-J model.

Amplification of TCR beta CDR3 regions used RNA as the template. When the TCR CDR3 underwent first-round RT-PCR, the HTBI primer set was used. TCRdb independently ran MiXCR on the multiplex PCR reads; one entry per CDR3 protein. Among some 400,000 distinct CDR3 sequences listed, roughly 19% were seen once. Per the germline V gene, CDR1 is MNHEY and CDR2 is SVGAGI. Losses at the gene ends were 9 bases for V and 3 bases for J; bases not matched to a gene: 3. This CDR3 comprises 14 residues. Sequencing was done on a sample of blood. This TCR came from a woman aged 18-29 years with Graves' hyperthyroidism. The chain has TRBV6-5 and TRBJ2-2, with 11 bases that match TRBD2. This CDR3 reads CASSGGADTGELFF. CDR3 nucleotide sequence: TGTGCCAGTAGCGGGGGGGCCGACACCGGGGAGCTGTTTTTT.